What follows are 11 T cell receptor beta chains derived from one specimen sequenced in a study of T cells in localized non-small cell lung cancer. Method: immunoSEQ multiplex PCR; TCRdb's copy keeps in-frame clones and lacks some. This table holds about 75,000 clones, about 84% found once. Sample: peripheral blood, taken before any cancer treatment. The receptors derive from a female donor older than 55 with stage I lung adenocarcinoma.

This chain uses TRBV19 with TRBJ2-2, with no clear D. CDR3 size: 16 residues. Germline lookup yields CDR1 LNHDA and CDR2 SQIVND (reference sequence). Trimming removed 3 bases at V and 0 bases at J, with 11 bases between. DNA of the CDR3: TGTGCCAGTAGTATTTCGGGCCGCTCGAACACCGGGGAGCTGTTTTTT. Translation: CASSISGRSNTGELFF.

The chain uses TRBV30 and TRBJ2-5; no clear D gene. This CDR3 region has 13 residues. Trimming shortened V by 1 base and J by 4 bases, and 10 bases separated the two germline ends. Germline V gene data show CDR1 as GTSNPN and CDR2 as SVGIG (reference sequence). The CDR3 DNA follows: TGTGCCTGGAGTGAGTTAGTCCCAGAGACCCAGTACTTC. It translates to CAWSELVPETQYF. Variable domain in full (rest from reference TRBV30 and TRBJ2-5): SQTIHQWPATLVQPVGSPLSLECTVEGTSNPNLYWYRQAAGRGLQLLFYSVGIGQISSEVPQNLSASRPQDRQFILSSKKLLLSDSGFYLCAWSELVPETQYFGPGTRLLVL.

This clone has a single count. This chain joins TRBV4-2 and TRBJ2-3; either TRBD1 or TRBD2 may supply D (5 bases each). Between the trimmed V and J ends, which lost 0 bases and 6 bases, there was a span of 16 bases. CDR3 length: 16 residues. In germline, CDR1 is LGHNA, CDR2 YNFKEQ. In DNA form, the CDR3 reads TGTGCCAGCAGCCAAGATAGTCCCTTGTGGGGGGATACGCAGTATTTT. Translated: CASSQDSPLWGDTQYF.

This chain uses TRBV4-2 with TRBJ2-2; 7 bases are a match to TRBD2. In germline, CDR1 is LGHNA, CDR2 YNFKEQ. Trimming cost V 4 bases and J 0 bases; bases outside gene matches: 23. The CDR3 has 22 residues. CDR3 sequence reads: CASSPGIGLSSGVWTNTGELFF. The CDR3 region has the DNA TGTGCCAGCAGCCCGGGGATCGGACTTAGCAGCGGGGTATGGACGAACACCGGGGAGCTGTTTTTT.

This clone has just a few counts. This sequence joins TRBV30 and TRBJ1-1; a weak D match, TRBD1 (5 bases). Between the trimmed V and J ends, which lost 5 bases and 3 bases, there was a span of 10 bases. CDR1 GTSNPN and CDR2 SVGIG come from the germline V gene (reference sequence). The CDR3 is 12 amino acids. For the CDR3, the DNA is TGTGCCTGGTATTGGGGGGACACTGAAGCTTTCTTT. Its translation: CAWYWGDTEAFF.

The V call is TRBV4-2, the J call TRBJ2-3, with 8 bases fitting TRBD2. The germline CDR1 and CDR2 sequences are LGHNA and YNFKEQ. This CDR3 is built from 17 residues. V was clipped by 3 bases and J by 3 bases; unmatched bases: 11. DNA for the CDR3: TGTGCCAGCAGCCAGACGGGGGGGGGCCTGGGTACAGATACGCAGTATTTT. Translation: CASSQTGGGLGTDTQYF.

This chain links TRBV11-3 with TRBJ1-6, with D unresolved. Germline-derived CDR1 and CDR2 are SGHNT and YENEEA. This CDR3 has 15 amino acids. V lost 1 base, J lost 9 bases, and 13 bases lay in between. The CDR3 loop is CASSLGPGRGSPLHF. The CDR3 region has the DNA TGTGCCAGCAGCTTAGGTCCAGGCCGAGGTTCACCCCTCCACTTT.

This chain connects TRBV6-5 to TRBJ1-2; D possibly corresponds to TRBD1 (5 bases). The germline gives CDR1 MNHEY, CDR2 SVGAGI. This CDR3 region has 13 residues. Trimming took 2 bases from V and 6 from J, leaving 10 bases between them. The CDR3 nucleotides read TGTGCCAGCAGTTACAGTGCGGGGCATGGCTACACCTTC. Encoded protein: CASSYSAGHGYTF.

V gene TRBV27 combines with J gene TRBJ2-3; D could derive from TRBD1 or TRBD2 (6 bases each). The CDR3 runs to 17 residues. Between the trimmed V and J ends, which lost 5 bases and 5 bases, there was a span of 23 bases. Germline-derived CDR1 and CDR2 are MNHEY and SMNVEV (reference sequence). This CDR3 reads CASSPRRGRGPRDTQYF. Written as DNA, the CDR3 is TGTGCCAGCAGTCCCAGGAGGGGCAGGGGACCAAGAGATACGCAGTATTTT.

This clone appeared a few times. J is TRBJ1-1 and V is TRBV27, with D possibly being TRBD1 (5 bases). Germline values: CDR1 MNHEY, CDR2 SMNVEV (reference sequence). This CDR3 region has 13 residues. The V and J ends lost 0 bases and 8 bases respectively, with 10 bases between them. As DNA, the CDR3 is TGTGCCAGCAGTTTATCGTATGGGACCGAAGCTTTCTTT. Translation: CASSLSYGTEAFF.

This chain uses TRBV7-2 with TRBJ2-4, with TRBD1 matching over 8 bases. V lost 1 base to trimming and J lost 0 bases; unmatched junction nucleotides: 11. The germline CDR1 and CDR2 sequences are SGHTA and FQGNSA. This CDR3 has 19 amino acids. The CDR3 coding sequence is TGTGCCAGCAGCTTAGGCCCCCCGACAGGGGATCTAGCCAAAAACATTCAGTACTTC. Residues: CASSLGPPTGDLAKNIQYF.